A single sample is the source of the 25 T cell receptor beta chains below, sequenced in a study of blood T cell repertoires in COVID-19. Data came from immunoSEQ multiplex PCR; TCRdb stores just in-frame clones and leaves some out. There are more than 150,000 clones in the sample; 94% occur only once, and about 0.8% lies in the top ten. The sequencing input was peripheral blood. These receptors were collected from a man aged 25-40 years with COVID-19, enrolled during active disease.

The chain links TRBV4-1 to TRBJ1-1; D uncertain. The length of the CDR3 is 15 residues. Trimming took off 0 bases at V and 6 bases at J, with 14 bases between the two ends. From germline, CDR1 is MGHRA and CDR2 YSYEKL. In DNA, the CDR3 is TGCGCCAGCAGCCAAGATGAAGGAATCGGGGCTGAAGCTTTCTTT. Residues: CASSQDEGIGAEAFF.

This chain connects TRBV27 to TRBJ1-2, with 8 bases aligning to TRBD1. CDR1 is MNHEY, CDR2 SMNVEV, per germline (reference sequence). CDR3 length equals 13 residues. Trimming cost V 5 bases and J 8 bases; bases outside gene matches: 7. The CDR3 is CASSTPTGEGYTF. CDR3 coding DNA: TGTGCCAGCAGTACCCCGACAGGGGAGGGCTACACCTTC.

This chain joins TRBV9 and TRBJ2-3, with TRBD1 matching over 8 bases. Germline values: CDR1 SGDLS, CDR2 YYNGEE. With V trimmed by 6 bases and J by 4 bases, 10 bases remained unmatched. The CDR3 extends over 15 amino acids. CDR3 residues: CASNYEDRVADTQYF. The CDR3, as DNA: TGTGCCAGCAACTACGAGGACAGGGTCGCAGATACGCAGTATTTT.

This clone was seen a handful of times. The chain joins TRBV29-1 to TRBJ2-3, with a possible D match to TRBD2 (5 bases). The V end lost 4 bases, the J end lost 2 bases, and 25 bases lay between the germline ends. This CDR3 has 18 residues. From germline, CDR1 is SQVTM and CDR2 ANQGSEA. CDR3 sequence (DNA): TGCAGCGTTGTAACGGTTGGAAGTAAACTACTAGACACAGATACGCAGTATTTT. The encoded protein is CSVVTVGSKLLDTDTQYF.

This chain links TRBV19 with TRBJ1-2; D gene uncertain. Germline V gene lookup returns CDR1 LNHDA and CDR2 SQIVND (reference sequence). Trimming took off 1 base at V and 4 bases at J, with 16 bases between the two ends. The CDR3 is 16 amino acids. CDR3 DNA sequence: TGTGCCAGTAGTATAGGGGAGACATATTTGGCCTATGGCTACACCTTC. Its translation is CASSIGETYLAYGYTF.

The genes are TRBV12-3 or TRBV12-4 and TRBJ2-7; D ambiguous. CDR3 length: 13 residues. Trimming shortened V by 1 base and J by 4 bases, and 8 bases separated the two germline ends. The CDR3 is CASSLGSRYEQYF. The CDR3 DNA reads TGTGCCAGCAGTTTAGGGTCCCGGTACGAGCAGTACTTC.

In this sample, this clone turned up once. The chain is built from TRBV20-1 and TRBJ1-1; perhaps TRBD1 as D (5 bases). The CDR3 totals 11 residues. Looked up from germline, CDR1 is DFQATT and CDR2 is SNEGSKA (reference sequence). Trimming took 1 base from V and 6 from J, leaving 6 bases between them. The CDR3: CSARGGSEAFF. The CDR3 DNA sequence: TGCAGTGCTAGAGGGGGCTCTGAAGCTTTCTTT.

The V gene is TRBV6-1, the J gene TRBJ1-1; D call uncertain. The CDR3 sequence is 15 residues long. CDR1 is MNHNS and CDR2 is SASEGT in the germline V gene. Trimming removed 2 bases at V and 4 bases at J, with 14 bases between. DNA of the CDR3: TGTGCCAGCAGTGAATCCCTCGGGTTAGCCACTGAAGCTTTCTTT. The encoded protein is CASSESLGLATEAFF.

The V call is TRBV11-2, the J call TRBJ2-1; 8 bases agree with TRBD2. The CDR3 contains 18 residues. The germline gives CDR1 SGHAT, CDR2 FQNNGV. Trimming at V came to 1 base and at J to 0 bases, leaving 8 bases not matched to a gene. The CDR3 DNA sequence: TGTGCCAGCAGCTTAGGCCAAACTAGCGGTAGCTCCTACAATGAGCAGTTCTTC. Its translation is CASSLGQTSGSSYNEQFF.

The V call is TRBV11-1, the J call TRBJ2-7; 12 nucleotides line up with TRBD1. The CDR3 is made up of 16 amino acids. Germline loops: CDR1 SGHAT, CDR2 FQDESV (reference sequence). With V trimmed by 6 bases and J by 3 bases, 9 bases remained unmatched. Here the CDR3 DNA reads TGTGCCAGCAGGGGGCCGGGACAGGGGGCCTACTACGAGCAGTACTTC. Its translation is CASRGPGQGAYYEQYF.

The chain joins TRBV3-1 (or the pseudogene TRBV3-2) to TRBJ2-7; a weak D match, TRBD1 (5 bases). Germline lookup yields CDR1 LGHDT and CDR2 YNNKEL (reference sequence). Trimming took 7 bases from V and 2 from J, leaving 15 bases between them. The CDR3 is 14 amino acids. CDR3 sequence: CASTPRTRPYEQYF. The CDR3 coding sequence is TGTGCCAGCACCCCCCGGACAAGGCCCTACGAGCAGTACTTC.

The rearrangement uses TRBV10-1 and TRBJ2-3; D is uncertain. V was shortened by 0 bases and J by 2 bases, with 6 bases between the two germline ends. The CDR3 has 14 amino acids. CDR1 and CDR2 (germline): WNHNN, SYGVQD (reference sequence). The CDR3 DNA follows: TGCGCCAGCAGTGAGTCTCCCTACACAGATACGCAGTATTTT. Translated, it gives CASSESPYTDTQYF.

This chain connects TRBV7-9 to TRBJ2-7; 7 nucleotides agree with TRBD2. In germline, CDR1 is SEHNR, CDR2 FQNEAQ (reference sequence). V dropped 4 bases and J dropped 2; count of bases not matched to a gene: 8. The CDR3 sequence is 15 residues long. The CDR3 DNA sequence: TGTGCCAGCAGCTACCCCGAGCGGGGAGCCTACGAGCAGTACTTC. As protein: CASSYPERGAYEQYF.

This clone was recorded a few times. The genes are TRBV4-1 and TRBJ2-7; D perhaps matches TRBD2 (5 bases). CDR3 length: 16 residues. The germline CDR1 and CDR2 sequences are MGHRA and YSYEKL. With 3 bases removed from V and 0 bases from J, the gap between germline ends came to 15 bases. This CDR3 reads CASSQEAFASSYEQYF. CDR3 nucleotides: TGCGCCAGCAGCCAGGAGGCCTTTGCAAGCTCCTACGAGCAGTACTTC.

For the CDR3, the DNA is TGCGCCAGCAGCCACAGAGCCCTAGCGGGGGGGTCCTACGAGCAGTACTTC. Its protein is CASSHRALAGGSYEQYF. This chain connects TRBV4-1 to TRBJ2-7; 12 nucleotides align to TRBD2. The J segment lost 1 base and the V segment lost 3 bases, leaving 7 bases of the junction unmatched. The CDR3 sequence is 17 residues long. Germline CDR1 MGHRA, CDR2 YSYEKL.

The chain is built from TRBV30 and TRBJ2-3; 7 nucleotides align to TRBD1. With 3 bases clipped from V and 5 bases from J, the junction kept 2 bases outside the gene matches. Germline assignment: CDR1 GTSNPN and CDR2 SVGIG (reference sequence). The CDR3 runs to 12 residues. The CDR3 reads CAWSPGGDTQYF. DNA of the CDR3: TGTGCCTGGAGCCCAGGGGGAGATACGCAGTATTTT.

V is TRBV10-2 and J is TRBJ2-3, with 9 positions matching TRBD2. The CDR3 spans 15 residues. Germline V lookup: CDR1 WSHSY, CDR2 SAAADI. V lost 6 bases, J lost 2 bases, and 6 bases stayed unmatched. CDR3: CASSPTSGDTDTQYF. The DNA of the CDR3 is TGCGCCAGCAGCCCGACTAGCGGCGACACAGATACGCAGTATTTT.

The chain links TRBV2 to TRBJ1-5; D unclear. V dropped 6 bases and J dropped 0 bases, with 12 bases sitting between them. Germline V gene data show CDR1 as SNHLY and CDR2 as FYNNEI. CDR3 length equals 15 residues. The CDR3 sequence: CASSPGFYSNQPQHF. In DNA form, the CDR3 reads TGTGCCAGCAGCCCGGGATTTTATAGCAATCAGCCCCAGCATTTT.

V usage is TRBV5-1 and J usage is TRBJ2-7; D perhaps matches TRBD1 (6 bases). Trimming removed 4 bases from V and 2 bases from J, with 13 bases in between. Germline CDR1 and CDR2: SGHRS and YFSETQ. The CDR3 loop spans 14 amino acids. CDR3 sequence (DNA): TGCGCCAGCAGCCCCCTTTCAGGGGCCTACGAGCAGTACTTC. This encodes CASSPLSGAYEQYF.

The gene calls are TRBV2 and TRBJ1-3, with TRBD1 identical over 9 bases. J was trimmed by 5 bases and V by 6 bases; bases with no gene match: 11. The CDR3 extends over 16 amino acids. Per the germline V gene, CDR1 is SNHLY and CDR2 is FYNNEI. The CDR3 spells CASSRDRGSARNTIYF. CDR3 bases: TGTGCCAGCAGCCGCGACAGGGGGTCTGCTAGAAACACCATATATTTT.

The chain has TRBV7-2 and TRBJ1-1, with TRBD1 as a possible D gene (6 bases). The CDR3 extends over 13 amino acids. Germline V gives CDR1 SGHTA, CDR2 FQGNSA. V shed 4 bases and J shed 3 bases, with 9 bases lying between them. CDR3 DNA: TGTGCCAGCAGCTGGACAGTTTACACTGAAGCTTTCTTT. This sequence encodes CASSWTVYTEAFF.

Concerning this clone: Compared with germline, one end of the junction differs, possibly owing to a read error. The chain has TRBV9 and TRBJ1-6; D remains unclear. The germline V gene encodes CDR1 SGDLS and CDR2 YYNGEE. The CDR3 consists of 14 residues. Here the CDR3 reads CASSVVASESPLHF. For the CDR3, the DNA is TGTGCCAGCAGTGTAGTTGCCAGCGAATCACCCCTCCACTTT.

The chain joins TRBV12-5 to TRBJ2-2; D possibly corresponds to TRBD2 (5 bases). CDR1 and CDR2 (germline): LGHNT, FRNRAP. Trimming took 7 bases from V and 7 from J, leaving 13 bases between them. The CDR3 contains 13 residues. The chain's CDR3 is CASAPGRDGELFF. The CDR3 DNA follows: TGTGCTAGTGCCCCCGGACGGGACGGGGAGCTGTTTTTT.

This chain uses TRBV19 with TRBJ1-2, with 9 positions matching TRBD1. Losses at the gene ends were 2 bases for V and 6 bases for J; bases not matched to a gene: 4. In germline, CDR1 is LNHDA, CDR2 SQIVND (reference sequence). This CDR3 is 14 amino acids long. The CDR3 spells CASSIPQGANGYTF. CDR3 DNA sequence: TGTGCCAGTAGTATACCACAGGGGGCTAATGGCTACACCTTC.

The V and J genes are TRBV11-1 and TRBJ1-1, with D perhaps matching TRBD1 (5 bases). The length of the CDR3 is 14 residues. Trimming took 1 base from V and 4 from J, leaving 10 bases between them. The germline gives CDR1 SGHAT, CDR2 FQDESV (reference sequence). The CDR3 protein is CASSLVQGGTEAFF. CDR3 in DNA: TGTGCCAGCAGCTTAGTCCAGGGTGGCACTGAAGCTTTCTTT.